The 9 T cell receptor beta chains reported below all come from one sample, sequenced in a study of T cell responses to AZD1222 COVID-19 vaccine. Assay used: immunoSEQ multiplex PCR; TCRdb lists only in-frame clones, some missing. The sample yields about 110,000 clones, about 91% seen once. Sequenced here: peripheral blood, sampled on day 0 of AZD1222 vaccination. These receptors all come from an adult in good health.

The chain is built from TRBV18 and TRBJ1-2, with 7 bases lining up with TRBD1. The CDR3 extends over 14 amino acids. Germline assignment: CDR1 KGHSH and CDR2 LQKENI. With 3 bases clipped from V and 7 bases from J, the junction kept 8 bases outside the gene matches. CDR3 region: CASSPGTEGRGYTF. The CDR3, as DNA: TGTGCCAGCTCACCGGGGACAGAAGGCCGTGGCTACACCTTC.

With respect to this clone: Germline and junction disagree at one end, which may indicate a read error. V and J are TRBV27 and TRBJ1-4; the D is unclear. Germline-derived CDR1 and CDR2 are MNHEY and SMNVEV (reference sequence). The CDR3 totals 11 residues. This CDR3 reads CTRRVGEKLFF. CDR3 sequence (DNA): TGTACCAGGCGGGTAGGTGAAAAACTGTTTTTT.

As DNA, the CDR3 is TGTGCCAGCAGCTGGGCTTTAGCGGGCGGTTCTGGGGCCAACGTCCTGACTTTC. Translating it yields CASSWALAGGSGANVLTF. The J gene is TRBJ2-6, the V gene TRBV7-2; 7 bases map to TRBD2. The CDR3 runs 18 residues. J gave up 1 base and V 4 bases, and 10 bases lay outside the gene matches. CDR1 SGHTA and CDR2 FQGNSA come from the germline V gene.

This chain uses TRBV12-3 or TRBV12-4 with TRBJ1-2; the D is unclear. V was pared by 3 bases and J by 2 bases, with 4 bases between. This CDR3 is 12 amino acids long. CDR3 DNA: TGTGCCAGCAGTTTCGGCAACTATGGCTACACCTTC. This sequence encodes CASSFGNYGYTF.

The rearrangement links TRBV27 to TRBJ1-2, with D hard to call. The CDR3 spans 14 residues. Trimming shortened V by 6 bases and J by 2 bases, and 13 bases separated the two germline ends. CDR1 MNHEY and CDR2 SMNVEV come from the germline V gene (reference sequence). The CDR3 is CASSPSLGNYGYTF. The CDR3, as DNA: TGTGCCAGCAGCCCCTCTCTGGGGAACTATGGCTACACCTTC.

The V and J genes are TRBV7-9 and TRBJ2-1; D is undetermined. The CDR3 totals 16 residues. Between the trimmed V and J ends, which lost 5 bases and 7 bases, there was a span of 21 bases. Germline CDR1 reads SEHNR; CDR2 reads FQNEAQ (reference sequence). CDR3 coding DNA: TGTGCCAGCAGCCCAGCCGGGTCAAGGGTCCGAAATGAGCAGTTCTTC. It is translated as CASSPAGSRVRNEQFF.

This chain links TRBV2 with TRBJ2-2, with D possibly matching TRBD1 (6 bases). The V gene lost 9 bases and the J gene lost 2 bases, with 7 bases spanning the gap. Germline CDR1 reads SNHLY; CDR2 reads FYNNEI. This CDR3 has 12 residues. For the CDR3, the DNA is TGTGCCAGAGGGACAAACACCGGGGAGCTGTTTTTT. Amino acids: CARGTNTGELFF.

J is TRBJ2-2 and V is TRBV6-6; TRBD1 or TRBD2 may be the D gene (7 bases each). The CDR3 consists of 13 residues. V was pared by 10 bases and J by 3 bases, with 12 bases between. Per germline, CDR1 MNHNY and CDR2 SVGAGI (reference sequence). The chain's CDR3 is CATSGGDTGELFF. The CDR3 coding sequence is TGTGCCACCTCAGGGGGGGACACCGGGGAGCTGTTTTTT.

The CDR3 coding sequence is TGTGCCAGCAGCCTCTCAGGTTTTTCTAACTATGGCTACACCTTC. This codes for CASSLSGFSNYGYTF. The V call is TRBV14, the J call TRBJ1-2; D not certain. V was pared by 4 bases and J by 0 bases, with 12 bases between. Germline V gives CDR1 SGHDN, CDR2 FVKESK. The CDR3 has 15 residues.